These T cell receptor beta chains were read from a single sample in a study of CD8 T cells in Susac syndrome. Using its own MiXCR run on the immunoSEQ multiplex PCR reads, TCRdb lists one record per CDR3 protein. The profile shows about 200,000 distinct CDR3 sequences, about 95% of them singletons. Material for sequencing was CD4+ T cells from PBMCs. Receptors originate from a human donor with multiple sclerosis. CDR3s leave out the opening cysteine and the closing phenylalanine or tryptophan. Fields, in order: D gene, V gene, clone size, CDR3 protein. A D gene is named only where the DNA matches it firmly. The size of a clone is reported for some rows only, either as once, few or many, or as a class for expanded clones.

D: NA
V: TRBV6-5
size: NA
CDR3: ASSSYRAQSYEQY

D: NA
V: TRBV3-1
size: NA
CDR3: ASSQDVRGASLMDTQY

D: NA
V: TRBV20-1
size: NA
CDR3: SARARTEAF

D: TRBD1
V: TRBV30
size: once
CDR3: AWSQTGGSTEAF

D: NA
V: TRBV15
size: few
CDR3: ATSRGGDSYEQY

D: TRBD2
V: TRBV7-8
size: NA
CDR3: ASSLARFAGGTDTQY

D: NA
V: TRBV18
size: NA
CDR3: ASSPDSNSYEQY

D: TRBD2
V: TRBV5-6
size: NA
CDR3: ASSLTGSSGRSYEQY

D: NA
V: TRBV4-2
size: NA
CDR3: ASSQDMGTLKGNEQF

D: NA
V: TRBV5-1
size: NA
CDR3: ASSLAATYEQY

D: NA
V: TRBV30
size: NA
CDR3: ACSRASGQF

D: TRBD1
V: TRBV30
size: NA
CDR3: AWSVQGIYEQY

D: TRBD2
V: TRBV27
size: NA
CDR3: ASSFTLGSSGLSDTQY

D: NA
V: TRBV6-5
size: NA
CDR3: ASSSYSRGINEQF

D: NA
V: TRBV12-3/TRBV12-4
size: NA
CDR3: ATQISGANVLT

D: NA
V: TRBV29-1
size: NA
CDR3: SVDRGLGTEAF

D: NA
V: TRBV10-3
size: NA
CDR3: AISEPVRERRNEQF

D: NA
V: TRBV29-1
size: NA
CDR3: SVLSGGTDTQY

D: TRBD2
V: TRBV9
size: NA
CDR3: ASSLAGGWETQY

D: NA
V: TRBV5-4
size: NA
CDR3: ASSSRTQGGNIQY

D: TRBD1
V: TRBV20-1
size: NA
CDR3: SDSRRGRGAF

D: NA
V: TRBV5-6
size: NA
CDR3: ASSIRGGQPQH